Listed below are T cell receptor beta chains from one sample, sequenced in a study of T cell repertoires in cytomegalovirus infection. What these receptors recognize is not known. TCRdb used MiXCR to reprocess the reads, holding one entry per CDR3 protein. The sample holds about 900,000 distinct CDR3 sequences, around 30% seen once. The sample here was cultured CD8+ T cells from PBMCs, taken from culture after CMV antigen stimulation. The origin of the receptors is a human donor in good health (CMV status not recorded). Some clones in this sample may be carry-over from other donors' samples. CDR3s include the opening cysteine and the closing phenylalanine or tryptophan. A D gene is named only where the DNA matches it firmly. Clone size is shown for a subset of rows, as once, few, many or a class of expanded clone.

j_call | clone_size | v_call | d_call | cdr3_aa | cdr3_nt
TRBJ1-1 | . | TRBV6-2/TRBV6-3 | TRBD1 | CASNRQGVPTSGAFF | TGTGCCAGCAACAGACAGGGCGTCCCCACCTCGGGAGCTTTCTTT
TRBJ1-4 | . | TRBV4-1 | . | CASSAEGQTNEKLFF | TGCGCCAGCAGCGCGGAGGGGCAGACTAATGAAAAACTGTTTTTT
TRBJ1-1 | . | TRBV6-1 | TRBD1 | CASSEGTGDTEAFF | TGTGCCAGCAGTGAAGGGACAGGGGACACTGAAGCTTTCTTT
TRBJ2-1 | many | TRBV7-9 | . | CASSLARQEQFF | TGTGCCAGCAGCTTAGCACGACAGGAGCAGTTCTTC
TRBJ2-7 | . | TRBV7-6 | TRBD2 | CASSLEPPSGGITYEQYF | TGTGCCAGCAGCTTAGAACCCCCTAGCGGGGGGATAACCTACGAGCAGTACTTC
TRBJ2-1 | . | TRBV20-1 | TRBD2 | CSARTSRSSYNEQFF | TGCAGTGCTCGGACTAGCAGGAGCTCCTACAATGAGCAGTTCTTC
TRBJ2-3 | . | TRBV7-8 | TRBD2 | CATTSGGPYTDTQYF | TGTGCCACGACTAGCGGGGGACCTTACACAGATACGCAGTATTTT
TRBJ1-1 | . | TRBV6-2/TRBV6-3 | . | CASSHVRIDKDTEAFF | TGTGCCAGCAGCCATGTTCGTATAGATAAAGACACTGAAGCTTTCTTT
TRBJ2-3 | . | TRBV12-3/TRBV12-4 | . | CASSFLGTQYF | TGTGCCAGCAGTTTCTTAGGTACGCAGTATTTT
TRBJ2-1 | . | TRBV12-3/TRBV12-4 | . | CASSLGTIYNEQLF | TGTGCCAGCAGTTTAGGGACTATATACAATGAGCAGTTATTC
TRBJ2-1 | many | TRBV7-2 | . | CASNRDVSSYNEQFF | TGTGCCAGCAACCGGGACGTAAGCTCCTACAATGAGCAGTTCTTC
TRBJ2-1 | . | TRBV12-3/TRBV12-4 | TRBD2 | CASSPPGLAEVYNEQFF | TGTGCCAGCAGTCCTCCGGGACTAGCGGAGGTATACAATGAGCAGTTCTTC
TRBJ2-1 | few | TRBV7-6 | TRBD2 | CASSLVLGRASGSYNEQFF | TGTGCCAGCAGCTTAGTCCTGGGCAGGGCTAGCGGCTCCTACAATGAGCAGTTCTTC
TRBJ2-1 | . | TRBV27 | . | CASSFGSTYNEQFF | TGTGCCAGCAGTTTTGGTTCGACGTACAATGAGCAGTTCTTC
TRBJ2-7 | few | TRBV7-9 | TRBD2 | CASSALTSATAYEQYF | TGTGCCAGCAGCGCGTTGACTAGCGCGACGGCCTACGAGCAGTACTTC
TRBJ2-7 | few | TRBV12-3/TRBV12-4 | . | CASGLGSEQYF | TGTGCCAGCGGGTTGGGGTCCGAGCAGTACTTC
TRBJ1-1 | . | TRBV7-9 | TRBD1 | CASSSPGDRGNTEAFF | TGTGCCAGCAGCTCGCCGGGGGACAGGGGAAACACTGAAGCTTTCTTT
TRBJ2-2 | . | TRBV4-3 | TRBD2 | CASESRGGHTGELFF | TGCGCCAGCGAGTCCCGCGGGGGGCACACCGGGGAGCTGTTTTTT
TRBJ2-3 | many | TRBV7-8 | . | CASHLKGPVGTDTQYF | TGTGCCAGCCACCTCAAAGGCCCCGTAGGAACAGATACGCAGTATTTT
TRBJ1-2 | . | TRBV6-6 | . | CASSPPDYGYTF | TGTGCCAGCAGCCCTCCTGACTATGGCTACACCTTC
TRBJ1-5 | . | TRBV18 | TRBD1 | CASSPTQGQPQHF | TGTGCCAGCTCACCTACACAGGGGCAGCCCCAGCATTTT
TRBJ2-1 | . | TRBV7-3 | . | CASSFRVESSYNEQFF | TGTGCCAGCAGCTTTCGAGTGGAGAGTAGCTACAATGAGCAGTTCTTC
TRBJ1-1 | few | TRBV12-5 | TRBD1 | CASGFTTGDRPWDTEAFF | TGTGCTAGTGGTTTTACTACAGGGGATCGCCCCTGGGACACTGAAGCTTTCTTT
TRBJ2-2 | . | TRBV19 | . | CASSKSLLTGELFF | TGTGCCAGTAGTAAGAGCCTCCTCACCGGAGAGCTGTTTTTT
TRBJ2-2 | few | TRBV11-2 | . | CAIPKGGAVTGELFF | TGTGCCATCCCCAAAGGGGGGGCGGTCACCGGGGAGCTGTTTTTT
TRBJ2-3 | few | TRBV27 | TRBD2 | CASSYGGGLDTQYF | TGTGCCAGCAGTTACGGGGGGGGCCTAGATACGCAGTATTTT
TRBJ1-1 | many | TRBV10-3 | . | CAISGRPPNTEAFF | TGTGCCATCAGTGGTCGCCCCCCGAACACTGAAGCTTTCTTT
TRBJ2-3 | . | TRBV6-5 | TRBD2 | CANRSGGPPDTQYF | TGTGCCAACCGGTCGGGAGGGCCCCCAGATACGCAGTATTTT